Listed here are 21 T cell receptor beta chains from one sample, sequenced in a study of T cell changes during pregnancy in multiple sclerosis. The assay was immunoSEQ multiplex PCR, and TCRdb's table has in-frame clones only and misses some. The sample shows about 77,000 clones, 89% of them seen only once. The sequencing used peripheral blood, collected before pregnancy. The origin of the receptors is a female donor with multiple sclerosis, enrolled in a pregnancy study.

This chain connects TRBV6-6 to TRBJ1-1, with unresolved D. The CDR3 covers 13 residues. The germline V gene encodes CDR1 MNHNY and CDR2 SVGAGI (reference sequence). Trimming removed 0 bases at V and 7 bases at J, with 9 bases between. The CDR3 protein is CASSYSAGIEAFF. DNA for the CDR3: TGTGCCAGCAGTTACTCTGCGGGGATTGAAGCTTTCTTT.

This chain joins TRBV2 and TRBJ1-2, with D possibly being TRBD1 (5 bases). The CDR3 is 15 amino acids. Germline-derived CDR1 and CDR2 are SNHLY and FYNNEI. V was pared by 2 bases and J by 2 bases, with 12 bases between. Here the CDR3 DNA reads TGTGCCAGCAGTGAAAGTGGGGGGGGGAACTATGGCTACACCTTC. This sequence encodes CASSESGGGNYGYTF.

The rearrangement uses TRBV15 and TRBJ2-7; TRBD1 aligns across 7 bases. Germline V CDR1 and CDR2: LNHNV, YYDKDF (reference sequence). The ends lost 6 bases at V and 4 bases at J; junction bases unmatched: 9. This CDR3 is 14 amino acids long. The CDR3 DNA reads TGTGCCACCAGTGAGGGGGCGACATCATACGAGCAGTACTTC. This codes for CATSEGATSYEQYF.

V and J are TRBV27 and TRBJ2-7; D perhaps matches TRBD2 (5 bases). The CDR3 is made up of 13 amino acids. V lost 2 bases and J lost 1, with 6 bases in between. In germline, CDR1 is MNHEY, CDR2 SMNVEV (reference sequence). The CDR3 region has the DNA TGTGCCAGCAGTTTAAGCGGATCCTACGAGCAGTACTTC. Protein product: CASSLSGSYEQYF.

V and J are TRBV5-1 and TRBJ2-7, with D tentatively TRBD1 (7 bases). This CDR3 region has 13 residues. The V end was cut by 2 bases, the J end by 6 bases, with 12 bases between. Germline V lookup: CDR1 SGHRS, CDR2 YFSETQ. The CDR3 DNA reads as TGCGCCAGCAGCTTAAACAGGGGAGGCGAGCAGTACTTC. As protein: CASSLNRGGEQYF. The whole variable domain, remainder taken from reference TRBV5-1 and TRBJ2-7, is KAGVTQTPRYLIKTRGQQVTLSCSPISGHRSVSWYQQTPGQGLQFLFEYFSETQRNKGNFPGRFSGRQFSNSRSEMNVSTLELGDSALYLCASSLNRGGEQYFGPGTRLTVT.

The chain carries TRBV6-5 and TRBJ1-5; D perhaps matches TRBD1 (6 bases). Between the trimmed V and J ends, which lost 5 bases and 4 bases, there was a span of 15 bases. This CDR3 contains 15 residues. Germline assignment: CDR1 MNHEY and CDR2 SVGAGI. The CDR3 reads CASSLQGIGNQPQHF. The DNA for the CDR3 is TGTGCCAGCAGTCTACAGGGTATTGGGAATCAGCCCCAGCATTTT.

The chain uses TRBV19 and TRBJ2-7; D unclear. This CDR3 has 15 amino acids. V shed 3 bases and J shed 0 bases, with 12 bases lying between them. Looked up from germline, CDR1 is LNHDA and CDR2 is SQIVND (reference sequence). DNA of the CDR3: TGTGCCAGTAGTATTCGCCAGGCGCTCTCCTACGAGCAGTACTTC. Translation gives CASSIRQALSYEQYF. Looking up the rest from reference TRBV19 and TRBJ2-7 gives the full variable domain: DGGITQSPKYLFRKEGQNVTLSCEQNLNHDAMYWYRQDPGQGLRLIYYSQIVNDFQKGDIAEGYSVSREKKESFPLTVTSAQKNPTAFYLCASSIRQALSYEQYFGPGTRLTVT.

As DNA, the CDR3 is TGTGCCAGCACCATGGGAGGCTACTCCTACGAGCAGTACTTC. It translates to CASTMGGYSYEQYF. The gene calls are TRBV6-1 and TRBJ2-7; the D gene is possibly TRBD2 (6 bases). Trimming took 7 bases from V and 0 from J, leaving 13 bases between them. There are 14 residues in the CDR3. Per the germline V gene, CDR1 is MNHNS and CDR2 is SASEGT.

The chain combines TRBV28 with TRBJ1-2; 7 positions agree with TRBD1. The CDR3 is 15 residues long. CDR1 MDHEN and CDR2 SYDVKM come from the germline V gene. V lost 2 bases and J lost 4; bases outside the gene matches: 7. This chain's CDR3 is CASSLGGGAGYGYTF. DNA of the CDR3: TGTGCCAGCAGTTTAGGAGGGGGCGCGGGCTATGGCTACACCTTC.

The chain uses TRBV6-5 and TRBJ1-5; D is perhaps TRBD1 (5 bases). V dropped 4 bases and J dropped 5 bases, with 12 bases sitting between them. Looked up from germline, CDR1 is MNHEY and CDR2 is SVGAGI. The CDR3 spans 14 residues. CDR3 sequence: CASSSRRGDQPQHF. The DNA of the CDR3 is TGTGCCAGCAGTTCCCGGAGGGGTGATCAGCCCCAGCATTTT.

The CDR3 nucleotides read TGTGCCAGCAGCTTTCACAGGACCCTCTACAATGAGCAGTTCTTC. The encoded protein is CASSFHRTLYNEQFF. This sequence joins TRBV5-5 and TRBJ2-1; D is perhaps TRBD1 (5 bases). The V gene's germline CDR1 is SGHKS and CDR2 YYEKEE (reference sequence). The CDR3 consists of 15 residues. The germline V and J ends were trimmed by 2 bases and 3 bases, with 12 bases remaining between them.

The CDR3 protein is CASSHRGDEQFF. For the CDR3, the DNA is TGTGCCAGCAGCCATCGAGGAGATGAGCAGTTCTTC. The rearrangement uses TRBV4-2 and TRBJ2-1; D remains ambiguous. Germline values: CDR1 LGHNA, CDR2 YNFKEQ. The CDR3 is 12 residues long. V gave up 3 bases and J gave up 8 bases, with 8 bases separating them.

This clone was observed once. The chain recombines TRBV28 with TRBJ2-1; D might be TRBD1 (5 bases). Germline V gene lookup returns CDR1 MDHEN and CDR2 SYDVKM. The CDR3 spans 22 residues. V was trimmed by 2 bases and J by 0 bases, leaving 29 bases between them. Written as DNA, the CDR3 is TGTGCCAGCAGTTTACCACTCCGACAGCAGCCCTTTCCTCCTAGCTCCTACAATGAGCAGTTCTTC. This gives the protein CASSLPLRQQPFPPSSYNEQFF.

This chain links TRBV6-6 with TRBJ2-5; 15 bases match TRBD2. Germline assignment: CDR1 MNHNY and CDR2 SVGAGI (reference sequence). J gave up 4 bases and V 6 bases, and 6 bases lay outside the gene matches. There are 16 residues in the CDR3. CDR3 nucleotides: TGTGCCAGCAGCGGACTAGCGGGGGGGCCAGGAGAGACCCAGTACTTC. The encoded protein is CASSGLAGGPGETQYF.

This clone was found a few times. The V and J genes are TRBV6-5 and TRBJ1-6; tentative D call: TRBD1 (5 bases). CDR3 length equals 14 residues. The germline CDR1 and CDR2 sequences are MNHEY and SVGAGI. Trimming pared 5 bases from V and 3 bases from J, leaving 8 bases between. In DNA, the CDR3 is TGTGCCAGCAGTCAGGGCCTCTATAATTCACCCCTCCACTTT. This encodes CASSQGLYNSPLHF.

The chain carries TRBV18 and TRBJ1-1; a weak D match, TRBD1 (5 bases). CDR3 length: 15 residues. The germline CDR1 and CDR2 sequences are KGHSH and LQKENI. Trimming removed 4 bases at V and 1 base at J, with 13 bases between. The CDR3 DNA follows: TGTGCCAGCTCACGGGGGGATTTGAGGAACACTGAAGCTTTCTTT. Its protein product is CASSRGDLRNTEAFF. The full variable domain, completed using reference TRBV18 and TRBJ1-1, is NAGVMQNPRHLVRRRGQEARLRCSPMKGHSHVYWYRQLPEEGLKFMVYLQKENIIDESGMPKERFSAEFPKEGPSILRIQQVVRGDSAAYFCASSRGDLRNTEAFFGQGTRLTVV.

The chain couples TRBV2 to TRBJ1-2, with 8 bases fitting TRBD1. Germline values: CDR1 SNHLY, CDR2 FYNNEI. Germline trimming cut 5 bases from V and 4 bases from J; bases unmatched to any gene: 12. There are 16 residues in the CDR3. The CDR3 bases are TGTGCCAGCAGTTGGACAGGGCCGACTCCCTCCTATGGCTACACCTTC. Protein product: CASSWTGPTPSYGYTF.

This chain joins TRBV15 and TRBJ2-7; D gene unclear. V was pared by 5 bases and J by 6 bases, with 23 bases between. In germline, CDR1 is LNHNV, CDR2 YYDKDF (reference sequence). The CDR3 is 16 residues long. The CDR3 spells CATSLVRSSALPEQYF. CDR3 in DNA: TGTGCCACCAGCCTCGTTCGGAGCAGCGCCCTCCCCGAGCAGTACTTC.

For this clone: The sample has other DNA sequences that encode this CDR3 too. The chain combines TRBV15 with TRBJ1-2; tentatively, D is TRBD1 (6 bases). This CDR3 has 13 amino acids. Trimming took 0 bases from V and 4 from J, leaving 6 bases between them. The germline V gene encodes CDR1 LNHNV and CDR2 YYDKDF (reference sequence). CDR3 nucleotides: TGTGCCACCAGCAGAGACAGGGGCTATGGCTACACCTTC. This encodes CATSRDRGYGYTF.

This chain connects TRBV5-1 to TRBJ2-5; tentative D call: TRBD1 (6 bases). The CDR3 runs 14 residues. V was trimmed by 4 bases and J by 5 bases, leaving 15 bases between them. Germline assignment: CDR1 SGHRS and CDR2 YFSETQ. The CDR3 nucleotides are TGCGCCAGCAGCAAGGACAGCTCCCAGGAGACCCAGTACTTC. It translates to CASSKDSSQETQYF. Using reference TRBV5-1 and TRBJ2-5 for the parts outside the CDR3, the full variable domain is KAGVTQTPRYLIKTRGQQVTLSCSPISGHRSVSWYQQTPGQGLQFLFEYFSETQRNKGNFPGRFSGRQFSNSRSEMNVSTLELGDSALYLCASSKDSSQETQYFGPGTRLLVL.

The gene calls are TRBV11-2 and TRBJ2-1, with D tentatively TRBD2 (6 bases). Trimming took 1 base from V and 3 from J, leaving 13 bases between them. Germline V gene lookup returns CDR1 SGHAT and CDR2 FQNNGV. This CDR3 comprises 16 residues. CDR3 sequence (DNA): TGTGCCAGCAGCTTAGGGGGACTGGCGCTCTACAATGAGCAGTTCTTC. It yields the protein CASSLGGLALYNEQFF.